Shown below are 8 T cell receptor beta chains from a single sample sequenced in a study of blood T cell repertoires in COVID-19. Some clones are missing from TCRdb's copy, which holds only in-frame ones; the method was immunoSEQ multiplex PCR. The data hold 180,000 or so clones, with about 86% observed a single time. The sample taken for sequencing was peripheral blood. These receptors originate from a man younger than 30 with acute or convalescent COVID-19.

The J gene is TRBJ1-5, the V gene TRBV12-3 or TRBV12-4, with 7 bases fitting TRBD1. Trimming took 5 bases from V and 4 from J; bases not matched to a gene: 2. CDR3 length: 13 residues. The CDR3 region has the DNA TGTGCCAGCAGTCTACAGGGGAATCAGCCCCAGCATTTT. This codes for CASSLQGNQPQHF.

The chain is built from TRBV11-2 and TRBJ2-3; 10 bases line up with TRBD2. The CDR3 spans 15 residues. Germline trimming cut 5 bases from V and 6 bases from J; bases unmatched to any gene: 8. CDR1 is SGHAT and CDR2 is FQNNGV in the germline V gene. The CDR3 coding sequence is TGTGCCAGCAGCCGAGGGACTAGCGCCGGGGATACGCAGTATTTT. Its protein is CASSRGTSAGDTQYF.

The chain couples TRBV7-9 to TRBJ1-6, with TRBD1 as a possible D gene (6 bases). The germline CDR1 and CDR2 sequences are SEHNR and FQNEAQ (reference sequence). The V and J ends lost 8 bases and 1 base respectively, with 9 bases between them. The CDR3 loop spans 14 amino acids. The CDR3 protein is CASRGASYNSPLHF. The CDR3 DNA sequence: TGTGCCAGCCGGGGGGCTTCCTATAATTCACCCCTCCACTTT.

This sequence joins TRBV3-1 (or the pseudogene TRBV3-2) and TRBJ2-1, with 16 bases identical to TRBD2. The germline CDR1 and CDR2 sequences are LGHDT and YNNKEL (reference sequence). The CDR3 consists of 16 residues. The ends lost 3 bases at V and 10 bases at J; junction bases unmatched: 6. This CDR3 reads CASSHGTSGGAGEQFF. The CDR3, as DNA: TGTGCCAGCAGCCACGGGACTAGCGGGGGGGCTGGCGAGCAGTTCTTC.

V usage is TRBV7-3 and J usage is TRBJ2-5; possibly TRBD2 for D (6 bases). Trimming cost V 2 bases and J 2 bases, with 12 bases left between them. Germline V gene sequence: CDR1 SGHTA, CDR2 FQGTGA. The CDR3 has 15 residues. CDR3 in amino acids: CASSLSGTLQETQYF. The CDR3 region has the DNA TGTGCCAGCAGCTTATCCGGGACTCTTCAAGAGACCCAGTACTTC.

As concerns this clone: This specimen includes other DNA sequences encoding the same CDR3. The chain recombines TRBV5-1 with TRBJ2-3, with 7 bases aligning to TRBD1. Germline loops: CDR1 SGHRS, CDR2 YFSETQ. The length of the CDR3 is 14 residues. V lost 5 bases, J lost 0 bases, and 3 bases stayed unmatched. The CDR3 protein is CASSPGQSTDTQYF. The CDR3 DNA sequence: TGCGCCAGCAGTCCGGGACAGAGCACAGATACGCAGTATTTT.

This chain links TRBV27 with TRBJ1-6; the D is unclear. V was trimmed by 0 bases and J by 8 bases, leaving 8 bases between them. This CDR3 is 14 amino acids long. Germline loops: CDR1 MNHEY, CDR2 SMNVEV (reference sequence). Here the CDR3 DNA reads TGTGCCAGCAGTTTATCCAGGTGGGATTCACCCCTCCACTTT. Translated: CASSLSRWDSPLHF.

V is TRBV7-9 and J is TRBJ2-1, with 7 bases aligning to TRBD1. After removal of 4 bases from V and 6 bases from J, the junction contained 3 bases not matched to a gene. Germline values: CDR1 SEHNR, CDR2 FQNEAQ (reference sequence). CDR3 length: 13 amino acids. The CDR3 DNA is TGTGCCAGCAGCTCGAGACAGGGCAATGAGCAGTTCTTC. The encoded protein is CASSSRQGNEQFF.